One and the same sample provided the 11 T cell receptor beta chains below, sequenced in a study of T-cell memory formation after mild COVID-19. MiXCR, run by TCRdb on the 5' RACE reads, gives a single entry per CDR3 protein. Here the sample spans 150,000 to 200,000 distinct CDR3 sequences, roughly 12% being singletons. The sample was PBMCs or a T cell subset sorted from them (not recorded which). The receptors here all came from a man aged 18 to 30 who had mild COVID-19 (a few samples of this study predate the infection). Cell type and time point are not known.

This clonotype was detected many times. The CDR3: CASSVTAGGFNEQFF. The CDR3 DNA sequence: TGTGCCAGCAGCGTAACGGCGGGGGGGTTCAATGAGCAGTTCTTC. V gene TRBV9 combines with J gene TRBJ2-1, with 9 bases fitting TRBD2. V lost 1 base and J lost 6; bases outside the gene matches: 5. The germline CDR1 and CDR2 sequences are SGDLS and YYNGEE. The CDR3 spans 15 residues.

The rearrangement links TRBV4-2 to TRBJ2-3; D is ambiguous. CDR3 length equals 13 residues. The V gene lost 4 bases and the J gene lost 1 base, with 6 bases spanning the gap. Germline values: CDR1 LGHNA, CDR2 YNFKEQ. The CDR3 loop reads CASSRERTDTQYF. The CDR3, as DNA: TGTGCCAGCAGCCGCGAGCGCACAGATACGCAGTATTTT.

Only a few counts were recorded for this clonotype. V and J are TRBV30 and TRBJ1-5; D may be TRBD1 (6 bases). Trimming stripped 2 bases from V and 6 bases from J, with 17 bases between. In germline, CDR1 is GTSNPN, CDR2 SVGIG (reference sequence). The CDR3 is 15 amino acids. The CDR3 sequence is CAWSSQGKGFQPQHF. As DNA, the CDR3 is TGTGCCTGGAGTTCTCAGGGGAAAGGATTTCAGCCCCAGCATTTT.

This clonotype has a handful of counts. The chain couples TRBV20-1 to TRBJ2-5; no firm D call. V was trimmed by 2 bases and J by 5 bases, leaving 6 bases between them. This CDR3 region has 11 residues. Germline-derived CDR1 and CDR2 are DFQATT and SNEGSKA (reference sequence). The CDR3 DNA reads as TGCAGTGCTAGATATACGGAGACCCAGTACTTC. It translates to CSARYTETQYF.

The chain couples TRBV30 to TRBJ2-3; D may be TRBD2 (5 bases). The CDR3 consists of 15 residues. Germline values: CDR1 GTSNPN, CDR2 SVGIG (reference sequence). The V gene lost 0 bases and the J gene lost 0 bases, with 10 bases spanning the gap. CDR3 coding DNA: TGTGCCTGGAGTGTACCGGGGTTTAGCACAGATACGCAGTATTTT. Protein product: CAWSVPGFSTDTQYF.

The genes are TRBV15 and TRBJ1-1; TRBD1 is a possible D gene (5 bases). In germline, CDR1 is LNHNV, CDR2 YYDKDF (reference sequence). V was shortened by 1 base and J by 0 bases, with 18 bases between the two germline ends. The CDR3 extends over 18 amino acids. In DNA, the CDR3 is TGTGCCACCAGCAGAGTCACTTGGCAGGGAACCATGAACACTGAAGCTTTCTTT. This encodes CATSRVTWQGTMNTEAFF.

This clonotype was counted ten times or more. The V call is TRBV7-9, the J call TRBJ1-1, with 7 bases that match TRBD1. Trimming at V came to 6 bases and at J to 3 bases, leaving 4 bases not matched to a gene. Germline-derived CDR1 and CDR2 are SEHNR and FQNEAQ (reference sequence). This CDR3 comprises 13 residues. The CDR3 loop is CASRTQGHTEAFF. The CDR3 bases are TGTGCCAGCAGAACACAGGGGCACACTGAAGCTTTCTTT.

This clonotype was recorded a few times. J is TRBJ1-1 and V is TRBV6-6; D gene unclear. The V gene lost 6 bases and the J gene lost 3 bases, with 23 bases spanning the gap. Germline assignment: CDR1 MNHNY and CDR2 SVGAGI (reference sequence). This CDR3 spans 17 amino acids. The CDR3 sequence: CASRPPLRIVADTEAFF. The CDR3 nucleotides read TGTGCCAGCAGACCACCTCTCCGGATTGTTGCAGACACTGAAGCTTTCTTT.

The rearrangement uses TRBV5-1 and TRBJ2-7, with D perhaps matching TRBD1 or TRBD2 (5 bases each). The V end was cut by 2 bases, the J end by 5 bases, with 14 bases between. From germline, CDR1 is SGHRS and CDR2 YFSETQ. The CDR3 runs 14 residues. The CDR3 reads CASSLGTSLHEQYF. Here the CDR3 DNA reads TGCGCCAGCAGCTTAGGGACCTCTTTACACGAGCAGTACTTC.

The chain uses TRBV12-3 or TRBV12-4 and TRBJ1-3; D might be TRBD1 (5 bases). This CDR3 is built from 16 residues. Deletions cut 6 bases from V and 2 bases from J, with 17 bases between. CDR3 in amino acids: CASRKGSLPTGNTIYF. CDR3 nucleotide sequence: TGTGCCAGCAGGAAGGGGAGTCTGCCCACTGGAAACACCATATATTTT.

In its sample, this clonotype was seen many times. The chain uses TRBV12-3 or TRBV12-4 and TRBJ2-3, with D possibly matching TRBD1 (6 bases). The CDR3 consists of 16 residues. Trimming took off 5 bases at V and 2 bases at J, with 17 bases between the two ends. The CDR3 DNA reads TGTGCCAGCAGTCCTCACAGGGTAGAGTCCACAGATACGCAGTATTTT. This encodes CASSPHRVESTDTQYF.